This T cell receptor (beta chain) was captured in a study of blood T cell repertoires in COVID-19. Study details: Italy, Spain and the United States were the sources of the convalescent and acute COVID-19 samples. PBMCs, B-cell-depleted T cells, or T cells were the source of the cDNA or gDNA that made up the material.

Original processing notes: Amplification of reference gene primers was used by the study to estimate nucleated cell counts. The data were produced by immunoSEQ multiplex PCR, yet TCRdb's version contains in-frame clones alone and is incomplete. V, J and clone size derive from that table, while D and trimming were established from the DNA sequence. Counted here are around 150,000 clones, around 77% occurring once; the ten biggest clones make up over 8.5%. The material sequenced was peripheral blood. The TCR comes from a man in his fifties with active or convalescent COVID-19.

The CDR3 coding sequence is TGTGCCAGCAGCCCGGTTACTGGACTGTTATACAATGAGCAGTTCTTC. Amino acids: CASSPVTGLLYNEQFF. The V call is TRBV5-8, the J call TRBJ2-1; D is perhaps TRBD2 (5 bases). The germline gives CDR1 SGHTS, CDR2 YDEGEE. Trimming took 4 bases from V and 4 from J, leaving 18 bases between them. This CDR3 has 16 residues.